Below are 5 T cell receptor beta chains sequenced from a single sample in a study of CD8+ T cells in alopecia areata. Following RNA extraction, reverse transcription yielded cDNA that acted as the sequencing template. Only in-frame clones appear in the TCRdb table, and some are missing; sequencing was by immunoSEQ multiplex PCR. Here the sample spans 120,000 to 150,000 clones, 40% to 50% being singletons. The specimen was CD4+ T cells sorted from blood. Receptor source: a human donor with alopecia areata.

The chain combines TRBV4-1 with TRBJ1-5, with a tentative D call TRBD1 (5 bases). V dropped 4 bases and J dropped 2 bases, with 9 bases sitting between them. The CDR3 is 14 amino acids. Germline CDR1 MGHRA, CDR2 YSYEKL. CDR3 DNA sequence: TGCGCCAGCAGCCCGGGGCAGGGCAATCAGCCCCAGCATTTT. This codes for CASSPGQGNQPQHF.

This clone has just one count. This chain links TRBV29-1 with TRBJ1-2, with 9 bases that match TRBD1. This CDR3 contains 15 residues. V lost 6 bases, J lost 2 bases, and 10 bases stayed unmatched. The germline V gene encodes CDR1 SQVTM and CDR2 ANQGSEA. CDR3 protein: CSVGTGLGGNYGYTF. The CDR3 nucleotides are TGCAGCGTAGGGACAGGGCTGGGGGGAAACTATGGCTACACCTTC.

This chain connects TRBV5-1 to TRBJ2-5; D gene ambiguous. The CDR3 consists of 14 residues. V lost 3 bases to trimming and J lost 1 base, with 10 bases between them. The V gene's germline CDR1 is SGHRS and CDR2 YFSETQ. The CDR3 here is CASSSLTGQETQYF. DNA of the CDR3: TGCGCCAGCAGCTCTCTTACCGGCCAAGAGACCCAGTACTTC.

The CDR3 protein is CASSFRQETQYF. The CDR3 bases are TGTGCCAGCAGCTTCAGACAGGAGACCCAGTACTTC. The chain has TRBV7-6 and TRBJ2-5, with a tentative D call TRBD1 (5 bases). This CDR3 has 12 residues. In germline, CDR1 is SGHVS, CDR2 FNYEAQ. The V and J ends lost 3 bases and 5 bases respectively, with 7 bases between them.

The chain recombines TRBV4-1 with TRBJ2-7; D remains ambiguous. Trimming stripped 0 bases from V and 2 bases from J, with 11 bases between. The CDR3 length is 15 residues. From germline, CDR1 is MGHRA and CDR2 YSYEKL. The CDR3 loop reads CASSQEWLLTYEQYF. CDR3 nucleotide sequence: TGCGCCAGCAGCCAAGAGTGGTTGTTGACCTACGAGCAGTACTTC.